The source of this TCR beta chain is a study of precursors of human CD4 cytotoxic T cells (dated by TCRdb to about 2018). For the wider study: The bulk TCR-seq analysis covered CD4+ memory subsets from 14 donors in total. Sequences for both the TCRalpha and TCRbeta chains came out of the TCR-seq analysis of about 14 donors (table S7).

V is clipped by 1 base and J by 4 bases, and the sequence between their germline boundaries is 5 bases long. Reading the germline V gene gives CDR1 SGHVS and CDR2 FQNEAQ. From its cysteine to its phenylalanine, the CDR3 spans 13 amino acids. Only CDR3 DNA is held: 39 bases, read in frame from base 1. To test for a precursor-effector relationship among CD4 cytotoxic T cells, four sorted CD4+ memory subsets (TCM, TEM, IL-7Rhigh TEMRA, IL-7R- TEMRA) underwent bulk UMI-based TCR sequencing. Cells were obtained from peripheral blood mononuclear cells isolated from human blood. Instrument on record: Illumina MiSeq. The paper's data handling went like this. The Shannon-Wiener index, calculated in VDJtools, was used to measure repertoire diversity. A TCRbeta clonotype counted as expanded if its clonotype frequency was 3 or higher. Using fastp at Q25 and MiXCR, TCRdb reprocessed the public reads and kept productive beta chains. Entries are consolidated by CDR3 protein sequence, retaining the most common genes and DNA. Clone size and V and J calls follow TCRdb, not the original study. The sample table records 750 to 850 distinct CDR3 sequences; 15% to 20% of these occur just once. The biggest ten clones account for more than 9% of the sample.

General findings and caveats noted by the study authors: A bigger share of IL-7Rhigh TEMRA clonotypes consisted of expanded effector clonotypes than was the case for TEM or TCM clonotypes. Only about 95% of the 14 donors were included in some of the bulk TCR-seq comparisons, which suggests that not every subset was available for every donor. According to the authors, an observational design in humans cannot definitively determine the direction of differentiation between precursor and effector cells. Compared with TCM and TEM subsets, the IL-7Rhigh and IL-7R- TEMRA subsets had more restricted TCR repertoires, with lower diversity and more expanded clonotypes.

On this clonotype: Its specific antigen is unknown. No quality values exist for individual bases; no much larger clone is one base distant.

Sequenced input: memory CD4+ T cells from blood (PBMCs). This sequence was found in a human donor in good health. This receptor chain uses TRBV7-8 and TRBJ2-1; the D gene identity is not certain. The CDR3 sequence is CASSLGLYNEQFF. Read as DNA, the sequence is TGTGCCAGCAGCTTAGGGCTTTACAATGAGCAGTTCTTC.